This TCR beta chain was identified during a study of molecular identifiers for immune sequencing clone quantification. Study-wide results and limits: A single cell's spiked Jurkat TCR RNA was reportedly detectable among 900,000 to 1,000,000 naive cells.

Regarding this clonotype: The antigen remains unidentified.

Germline CDR1 is MGHRA and CDR2 is YSYEKL. This CDR3 is 16 amino acids long. The V gene end was trimmed by 1 base and the J gene end by 6 bases; junction bases not matched to a gene: 6. TCRdb analysed the PCR reads with MiXCR anew, one entry per CDR3 protein. The repertoire includes around 480,000 distinct CDR3 sequences, about a fifth of them detected once, and 0.65% to 0.95% sits in the top ten. Material: naive CD8+ T cells from blood, with Jurkat cell RNA spiked in. Subset described: FACS-sorted CD8+CD4-CCR7+CD45RA+ naive T cells. The clonotype comes from a human donor in good health. Some libraries in this study had Jurkat cell RNA spiked in. The rearrangement joins TRBV4-1 to TRBJ2-3, with 11 bases lining up with TRBD2. The CDR3 reads CASSQVIAGGMDTQYF. The CDR3 DNA reads as TGCGCCAGCAGCCAAGTAATAGCGGGGGGGATGGATACGCAGTATTTT.